This is a list of T cell receptor beta chains from one sample in a study of blood T cell repertoires in COVID-19. The table came from immunoSEQ multiplex PCR; TCRdb's copy has only in-frame clones and leaves some out. The sample contains under 95,000 clones, 65% to 85% of which appear only once. Material: peripheral blood. The source of these receptors is an elderly woman with acute or convalescent COVID-19. CDR3s include the opening cysteine and the closing phenylalanine or tryptophan. A D gene is named only where the DNA matches it firmly. The size of a clone is reported for some rows only, either as once, few or many, or as a class for expanded clones.

j_call d_call cdr3_length v_call clone_size cdr3_aa
TRBJ1-1 . 15 TRBV7-2 . CASSARTVMNTEAFF
TRBJ2-7 . 13 TRBV6-2/TRBV6-3 . CASSARLSHEQYF
TRBJ2-5 TRBD2 17 TRBV9 few CASSAGLAGGGQETQYF
TRBJ2-7 TRBD2 16 TRBV28 . CASSFRWREVTYEQYF
TRBJ2-1 TRBD2 16 TRBV14 . CASSQSHSGTHNEQFF
TRBJ2-7 . 14 TRBV19 . CASSLRTGNYEQYF
TRBJ1-1 . 13 TRBV29-1 . CSVIGAVNTEAFF
TRBJ2-3 . 14 TRBV10-3 . CAISVGGGTDTQYF
TRBJ2-7 TRBD1 14 TRBV7-8 . CASSLGRGRWEQYF
TRBJ2-4 TRBD1 14 TRBV5-1 . CASSLSQGANIQYF
TRBJ2-3 TRBD2 12 TRBV19 . CASRREGDTQYF
TRBJ2-7 TRBD1 14 TRBV29-1 . CSVMKQGPPYEQYF
TRBJ2-3 TRBD2 18 TRBV3-1/TRBV3-2 . CASSQNRMASGSTDTQYF
TRBJ2-1 TRBD1 15 TRBV7-3 . CASSPTGATYNEQFF
TRBJ2-1 . 13 TRBV12-5 once CASGMTSYNEQFF
TRBJ2-3 TRBD1 14 TRBV5-4 . CASSSGQITDTQYF
TRBJ2-7 TRBD2 16 TRBV18 . CASSPLTSVSAYEQYF
TRBJ2-1 TRBD2 13 TRBV10-3 . CAIGLAGYNEQFF
TRBJ2-7 . 15 TRBV15 . CATSSPTDSSYEQYF
TRBJ2-2 . 15 TRBV5-1 . CASSVGTPNTGELFF
TRBJ2-4 . 17 TRBV19 . CASSHRQAALTKNIQYF